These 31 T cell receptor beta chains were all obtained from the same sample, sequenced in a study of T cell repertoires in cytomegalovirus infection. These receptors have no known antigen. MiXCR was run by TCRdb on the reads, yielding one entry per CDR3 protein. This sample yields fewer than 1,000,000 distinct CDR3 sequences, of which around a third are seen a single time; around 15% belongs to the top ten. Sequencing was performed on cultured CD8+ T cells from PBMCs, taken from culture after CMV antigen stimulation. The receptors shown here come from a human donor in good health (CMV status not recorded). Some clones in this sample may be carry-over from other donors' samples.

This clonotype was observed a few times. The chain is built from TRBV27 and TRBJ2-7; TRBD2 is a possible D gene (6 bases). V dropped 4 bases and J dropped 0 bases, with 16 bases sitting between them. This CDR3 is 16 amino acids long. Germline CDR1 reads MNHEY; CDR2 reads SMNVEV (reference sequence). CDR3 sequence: CASSSHRETLSYEQYV. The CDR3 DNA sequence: TGTGCCAGCAGTTCCCATCGGGAGACCCTCTCCTACGAGCAGTACGTC.

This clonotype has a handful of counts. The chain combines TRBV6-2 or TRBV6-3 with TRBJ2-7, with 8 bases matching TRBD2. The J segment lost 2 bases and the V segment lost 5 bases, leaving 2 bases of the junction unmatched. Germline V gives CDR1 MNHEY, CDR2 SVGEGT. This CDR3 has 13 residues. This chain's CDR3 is CASSGLAPYEQYV. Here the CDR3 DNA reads TGTGCCAGCAGTGGACTAGCCCCCTACGAGCAGTACGTC.

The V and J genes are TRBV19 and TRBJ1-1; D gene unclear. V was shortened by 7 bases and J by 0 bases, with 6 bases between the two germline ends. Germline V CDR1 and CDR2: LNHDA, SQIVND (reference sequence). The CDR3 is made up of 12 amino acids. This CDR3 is CASKSLNTEAFF. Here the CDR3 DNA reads TGTGCCAGTAAGTCCCTGAACACTGAAGCTTTCTTT.

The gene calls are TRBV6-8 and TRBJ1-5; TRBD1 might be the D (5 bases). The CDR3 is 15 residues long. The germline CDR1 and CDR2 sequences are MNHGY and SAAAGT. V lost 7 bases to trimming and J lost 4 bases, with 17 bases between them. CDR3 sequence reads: CASMGLNRSNQPQHF. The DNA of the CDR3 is TGTGCCAGCATGGGTCTGAACAGGAGTAATCAGCCCCAGCATTTT.

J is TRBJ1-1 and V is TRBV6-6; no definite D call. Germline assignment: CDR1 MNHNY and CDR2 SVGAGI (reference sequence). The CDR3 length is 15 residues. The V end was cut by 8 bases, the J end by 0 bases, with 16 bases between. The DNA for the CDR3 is TGTGCCAGCGGTATTCGGCCAGACATGAACACTGAAGCTTTCTTT. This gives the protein CASGIRPDMNTEAFF.

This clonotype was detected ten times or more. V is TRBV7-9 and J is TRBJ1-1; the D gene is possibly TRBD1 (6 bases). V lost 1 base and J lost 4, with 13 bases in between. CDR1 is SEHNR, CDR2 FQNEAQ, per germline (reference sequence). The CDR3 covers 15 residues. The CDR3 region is CASSLVGSGATEAFF. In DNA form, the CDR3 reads TGTGCCAGCAGCTTAGTCGGGTCAGGGGCCACTGAAGCTTTCTTT.

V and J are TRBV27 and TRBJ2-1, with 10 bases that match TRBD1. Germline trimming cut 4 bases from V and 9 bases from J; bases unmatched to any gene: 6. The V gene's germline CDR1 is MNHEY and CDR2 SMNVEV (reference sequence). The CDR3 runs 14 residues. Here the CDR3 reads CASSWDRGGGEQFF. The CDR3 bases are TGTGCCAGCAGTTGGGACAGGGGCGGGGGTGAGCAGTTCTTC.

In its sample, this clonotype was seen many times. CDR3 amino acids: CASSSWDSGAEKLFF. Here the CDR3 DNA reads TGTGCCAGCAGCTCCTGGGATTCAGGGGCTGAAAAACTGTTTTTT. The rearrangement uses TRBV7-6 and TRBJ1-4; D might be TRBD1 (6 bases). From germline, CDR1 is SGHVS and CDR2 FNYEAQ. The V end was cut by 4 bases, the J end by 7 bases, with 16 bases between. The CDR3 sequence is 15 residues long.

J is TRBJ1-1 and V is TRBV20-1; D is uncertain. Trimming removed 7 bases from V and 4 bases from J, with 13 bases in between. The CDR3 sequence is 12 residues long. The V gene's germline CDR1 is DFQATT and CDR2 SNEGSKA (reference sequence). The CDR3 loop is CSVSKLRTEAFF. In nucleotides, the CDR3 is TGCAGTGTGTCGAAACTCCGCACTGAAGCTTTCTTT.

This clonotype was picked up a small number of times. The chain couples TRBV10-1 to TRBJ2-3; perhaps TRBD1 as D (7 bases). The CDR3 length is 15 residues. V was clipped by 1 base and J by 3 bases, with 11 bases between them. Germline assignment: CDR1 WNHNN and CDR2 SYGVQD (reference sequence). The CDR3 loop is CASSEWQGGTDTQYF. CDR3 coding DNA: TGCGCCAGCAGTGAGTGGCAGGGGGGAACAGATACGCAGTATTTT.

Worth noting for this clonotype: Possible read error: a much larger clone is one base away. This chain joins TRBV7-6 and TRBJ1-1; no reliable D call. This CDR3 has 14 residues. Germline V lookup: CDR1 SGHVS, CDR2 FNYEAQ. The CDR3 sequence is CVSSKPGGDTEAFF. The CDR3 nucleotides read TGTGTCAGCAGCAAACCAGGTGGCGACACTGAAGCTTTCTTT.

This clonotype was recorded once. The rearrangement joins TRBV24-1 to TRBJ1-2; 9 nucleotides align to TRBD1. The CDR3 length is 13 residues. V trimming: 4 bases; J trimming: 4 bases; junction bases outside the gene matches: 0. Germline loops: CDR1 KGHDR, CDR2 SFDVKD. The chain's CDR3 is CATSEGQGYGYTF. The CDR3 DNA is TGTGCCACCAGTGAGGGACAGGGCTATGGCTACACCTTC.

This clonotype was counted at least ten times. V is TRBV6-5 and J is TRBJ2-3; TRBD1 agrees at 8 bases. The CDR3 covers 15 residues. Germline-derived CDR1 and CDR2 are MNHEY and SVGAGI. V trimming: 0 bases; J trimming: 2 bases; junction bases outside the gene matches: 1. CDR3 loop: CASSYSDRATDTQYF. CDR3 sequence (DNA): TGTGCCAGCAGTTACTCGGACAGGGCCACAGATACGCAGTATTTT.

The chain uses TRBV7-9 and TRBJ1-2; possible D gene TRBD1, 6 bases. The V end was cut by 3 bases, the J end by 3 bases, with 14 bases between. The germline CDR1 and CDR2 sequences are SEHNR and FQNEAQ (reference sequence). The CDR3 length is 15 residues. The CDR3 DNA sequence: TGTGCCAGCAGCTTGGGGGGGGCGCGGGACTATGGCTACACCTTC. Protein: CASSLGGARDYGYTF.

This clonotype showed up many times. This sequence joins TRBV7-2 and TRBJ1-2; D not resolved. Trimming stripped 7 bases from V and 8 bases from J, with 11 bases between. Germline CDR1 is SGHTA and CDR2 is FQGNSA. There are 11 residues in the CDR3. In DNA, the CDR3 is TGTGCCAGCACCTTGGACTGGGGCTACACCTTC. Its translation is CASTLDWGYTF.

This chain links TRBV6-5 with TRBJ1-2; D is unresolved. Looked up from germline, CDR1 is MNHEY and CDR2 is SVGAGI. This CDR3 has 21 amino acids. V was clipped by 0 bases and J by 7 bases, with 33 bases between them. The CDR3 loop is CASSYSALRFEGTDSYTGYTF. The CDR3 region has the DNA TGTGCCAGCAGTTACTCTGCCCTTCGGTTTGAGGGCACCGACTCCTATACTGGCTACACCTTC.

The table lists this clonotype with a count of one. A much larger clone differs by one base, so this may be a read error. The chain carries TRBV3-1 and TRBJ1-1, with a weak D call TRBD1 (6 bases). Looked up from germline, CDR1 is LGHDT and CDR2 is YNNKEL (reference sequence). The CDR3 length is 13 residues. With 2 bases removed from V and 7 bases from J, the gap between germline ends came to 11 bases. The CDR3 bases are TGTGCCAGCAGCCAAACGAGGGGGATTGAAGCTTTCTTT. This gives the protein CASSQTRGIEAFF.

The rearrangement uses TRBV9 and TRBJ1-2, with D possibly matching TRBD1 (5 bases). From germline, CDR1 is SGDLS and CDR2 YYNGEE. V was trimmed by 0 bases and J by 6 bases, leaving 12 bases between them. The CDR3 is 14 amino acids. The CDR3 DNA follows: TGTGCCAGCAGCGTAGCTCAAGCAGGGAATGGCTACACCTTC. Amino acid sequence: CASSVAQAGNGYTF.

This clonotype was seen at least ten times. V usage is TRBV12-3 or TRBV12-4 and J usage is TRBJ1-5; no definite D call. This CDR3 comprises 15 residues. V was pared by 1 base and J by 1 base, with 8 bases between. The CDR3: CASSLGPPSNQPQHF. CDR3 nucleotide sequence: TGTGCCAGCAGTTTAGGTCCCCCAAGCAATCAGCCCCAGCATTTT.

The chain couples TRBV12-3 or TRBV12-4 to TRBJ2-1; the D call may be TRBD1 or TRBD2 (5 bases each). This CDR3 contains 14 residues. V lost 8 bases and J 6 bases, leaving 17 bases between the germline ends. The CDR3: CASRERGHTNEQFF. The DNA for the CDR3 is TGTGCCAGCCGAGAGAGGGGCCACACCAATGAGCAGTTCTTC.

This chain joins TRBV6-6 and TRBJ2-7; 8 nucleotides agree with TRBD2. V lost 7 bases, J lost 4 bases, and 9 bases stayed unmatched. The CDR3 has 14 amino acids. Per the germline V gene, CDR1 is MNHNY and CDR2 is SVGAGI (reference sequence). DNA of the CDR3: TGTGCCAGCACCCCGCGGGGGGCCCCATACGAGCAGTACTTC. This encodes CASTPRGAPYEQYF.

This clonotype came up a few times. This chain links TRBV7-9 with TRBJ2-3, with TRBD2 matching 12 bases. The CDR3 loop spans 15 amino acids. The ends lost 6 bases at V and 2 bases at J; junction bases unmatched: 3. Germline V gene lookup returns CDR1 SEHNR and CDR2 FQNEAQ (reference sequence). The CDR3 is CASRRLAGVTDTQYF. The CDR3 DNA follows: TGTGCCAGCAGGAGACTAGCGGGGGTCACAGATACGCAGTATTTT.

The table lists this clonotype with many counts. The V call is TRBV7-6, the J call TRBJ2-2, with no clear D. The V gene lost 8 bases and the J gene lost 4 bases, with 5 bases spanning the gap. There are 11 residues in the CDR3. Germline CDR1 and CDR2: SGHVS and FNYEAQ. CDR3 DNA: TGTGCCAGCGACGTCACCGGGGAGCTGTTTTTT. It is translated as CASDVTGELFF.

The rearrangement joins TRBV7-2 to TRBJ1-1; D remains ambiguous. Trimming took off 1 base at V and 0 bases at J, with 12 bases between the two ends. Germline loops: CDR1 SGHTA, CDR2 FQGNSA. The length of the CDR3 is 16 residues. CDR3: CASSLEGVYMNTEAFF. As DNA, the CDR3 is TGTGCCAGCAGCTTAGAAGGCGTGTATATGAACACTGAAGCTTTCTTT. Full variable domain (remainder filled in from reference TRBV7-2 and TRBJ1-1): GAGVSQSPSNKVTEKGKDVELRCDPISGHTALYWYRQSLGQGLEFLIYFQGNSAPDKSGLPSDRFSAERTGGSVSTLTIQRTQQEDSAVYLCASSLEGVYMNTEAFFGQGTRLTVV.

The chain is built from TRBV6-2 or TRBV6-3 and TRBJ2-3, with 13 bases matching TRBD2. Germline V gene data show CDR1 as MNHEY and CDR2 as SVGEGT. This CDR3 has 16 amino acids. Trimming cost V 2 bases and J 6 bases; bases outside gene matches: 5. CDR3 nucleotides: TGTGCCAGCAGTTACGGCACTAGCGGGGGGGGTGATACGCAGTATTTT. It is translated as CASSYGTSGGGDTQYF.

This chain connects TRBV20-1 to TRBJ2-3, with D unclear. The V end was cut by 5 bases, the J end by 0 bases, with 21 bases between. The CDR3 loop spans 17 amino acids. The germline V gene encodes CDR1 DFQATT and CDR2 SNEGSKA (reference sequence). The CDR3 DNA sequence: TGCAGTGCTGTCCCCCGACCGGAAAGCCGAAGCACAGATACGCAGTATTTT. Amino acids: CSAVPRPESRSTDTQYF.

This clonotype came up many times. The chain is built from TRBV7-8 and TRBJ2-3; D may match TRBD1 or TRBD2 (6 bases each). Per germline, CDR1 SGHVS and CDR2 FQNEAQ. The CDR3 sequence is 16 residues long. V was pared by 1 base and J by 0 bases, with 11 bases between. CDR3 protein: CASSLVPGASTDTQYF. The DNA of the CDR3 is TGTGCCAGCAGCTTAGTCCCGGGGGCTAGCACAGATACGCAGTATTTT. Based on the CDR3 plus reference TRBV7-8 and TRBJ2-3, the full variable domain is GAGVSQSPRYKVAKRGQDVALRCDPISGHVSLFWYQQALGQGPEFLTYFQNEAQLDKSGLPSDRFFAERPEGSVSTLKIQRTQQEDSAVYLCASSLVPGASTDTQYFGPGTRLTVL.

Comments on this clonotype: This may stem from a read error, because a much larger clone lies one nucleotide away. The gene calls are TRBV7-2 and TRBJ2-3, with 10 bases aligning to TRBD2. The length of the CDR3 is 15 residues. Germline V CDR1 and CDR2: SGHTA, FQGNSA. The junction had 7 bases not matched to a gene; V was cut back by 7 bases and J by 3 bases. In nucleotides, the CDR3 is TGTGCCAGCAACATACTAGCGGGGAGGACAGATACGCAGTATTTT. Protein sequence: CASNILAGRTDTQYF.

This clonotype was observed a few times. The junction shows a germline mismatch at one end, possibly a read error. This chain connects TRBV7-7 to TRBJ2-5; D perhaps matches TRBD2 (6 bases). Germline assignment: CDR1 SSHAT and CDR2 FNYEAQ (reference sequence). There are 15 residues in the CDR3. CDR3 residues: CASSFTLGGTETQYF. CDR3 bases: TGTGCTAGCAGCTTCACCTTGGGGGGAACGGAGACCCAGTACTTC.

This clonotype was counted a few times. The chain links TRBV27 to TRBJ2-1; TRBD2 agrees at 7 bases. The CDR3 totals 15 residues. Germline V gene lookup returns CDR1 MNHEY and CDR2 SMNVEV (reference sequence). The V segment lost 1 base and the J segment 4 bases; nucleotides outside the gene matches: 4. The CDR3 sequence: CASSLFGGGYNEQFF. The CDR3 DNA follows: TGTGCCAGCAGTTTATTTGGGGGGGGATACAATGAGCAGTTCTTC.

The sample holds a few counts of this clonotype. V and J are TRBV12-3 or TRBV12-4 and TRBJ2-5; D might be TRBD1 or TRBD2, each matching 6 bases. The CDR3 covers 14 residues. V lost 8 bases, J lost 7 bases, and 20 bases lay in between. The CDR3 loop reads CASVGRGDFGTQYF. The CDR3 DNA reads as TGTGCCAGCGTGGGAAGGGGGGACTTTGGGACCCAGTACTTC.